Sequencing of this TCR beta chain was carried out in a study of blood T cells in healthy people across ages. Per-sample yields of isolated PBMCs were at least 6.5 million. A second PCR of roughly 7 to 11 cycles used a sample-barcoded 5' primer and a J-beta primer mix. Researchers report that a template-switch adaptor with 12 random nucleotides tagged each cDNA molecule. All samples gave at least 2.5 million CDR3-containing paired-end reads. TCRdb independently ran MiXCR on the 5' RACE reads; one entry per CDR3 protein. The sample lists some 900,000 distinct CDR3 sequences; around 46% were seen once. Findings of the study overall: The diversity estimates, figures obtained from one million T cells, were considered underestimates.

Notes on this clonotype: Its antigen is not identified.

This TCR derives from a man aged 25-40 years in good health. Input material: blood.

The CDR3: CASSLSREIAYEQYF. The CDR3 region has the DNA TGTGCCAGCAGTTTATCTAGGGAAATCGCCTACGAGCAGTACTTC. The V and J genes are TRBV27 and TRBJ2-4; D unclear. The DNA matches TRBJ2-7 better at its end, which makes the J call doubtful. CDR3 length equals 15 residues. Germline loops: CDR1 MNHEY, CDR2 SMNVEV (reference sequence).